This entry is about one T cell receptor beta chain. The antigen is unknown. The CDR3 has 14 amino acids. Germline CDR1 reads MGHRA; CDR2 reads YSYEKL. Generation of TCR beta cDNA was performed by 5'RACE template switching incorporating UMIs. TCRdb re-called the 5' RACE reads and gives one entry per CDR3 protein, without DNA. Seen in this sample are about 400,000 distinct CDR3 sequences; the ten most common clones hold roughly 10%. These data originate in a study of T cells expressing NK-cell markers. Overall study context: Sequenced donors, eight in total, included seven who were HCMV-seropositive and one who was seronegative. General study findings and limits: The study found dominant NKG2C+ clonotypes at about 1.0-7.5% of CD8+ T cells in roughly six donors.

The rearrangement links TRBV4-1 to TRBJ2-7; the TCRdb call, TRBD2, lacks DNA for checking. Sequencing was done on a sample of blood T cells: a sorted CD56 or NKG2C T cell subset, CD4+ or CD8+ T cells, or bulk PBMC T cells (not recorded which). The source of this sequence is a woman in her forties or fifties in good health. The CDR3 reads CASSQGPIAHEQYF.